This T cell receptor beta chain was documented in a study of early T cells in non-severe SARS-CoV-2 infection. In the study overall: Sequencing targeted bulk RNA from unsorted whole blood, leaving chains unpaired.

Unique molecular identifiers were affixed to single, distinct cDNA molecules. TCRdb recomputed calls from the 5' RACE reads with MiXCR, one row per CDR3 protein. The sample has roughly 61,000 distinct CDR3 sequences; 9.5% to 14% are singletons. General study results and limits: Anti-spike CD8 responses were favored in VDJdb matching, and private and CD4 specificities were missed.

This clonotype has only a few counts. The antigen is unknown. Trimming left V 0 bases short and J 6 bases short, with 8 bases between. The germline V gene has CDR1 MNHEY and CDR2 SMNVEV (reference sequence). The CDR3 extends over 13 amino acids. This chain links TRBV27 with TRBJ1-1; D gene uncertain. This sequence was found in an adult who was a healthcare worker with PCR-confirmed SARS-CoV-2 infection or an uninfected control (not recorded which). The sequencing sample was made of whole blood. CDR3 sequence (DNA): TGTGCCAGCAGTTTATCGCCACGATCTGAAGCTTTCTTT. Encoded protein: CASSLSPRSEAFF.